The 8 T cell receptor beta chains reported below all come from one sample, sequenced in a study of T cell changes during pregnancy in multiple sclerosis. TCRdb's copy holds only in-frame clones and misses some; the assay was immunoSEQ multiplex PCR. Of approximately 80,000 clones listed, over 80% are singletons. The source was PBMCs, collected in the first trimester of pregnancy. Every receptor here comes from a female donor in good health, serving as a control in a pregnancy study. Some clones in this sample may be carry-over from other donors' samples.

The CDR3 reads CASSVDRDAYNEQFF. The DNA of the CDR3 is TGTGCCAGCAGCGTCGACAGGGATGCCTACAATGAGCAGTTCTTC. The chain joins TRBV27 to TRBJ2-1, with TRBD1 matching 7 bases. The CDR3 length is 15 residues. Germline values: CDR1 MNHEY, CDR2 SMNVEV (reference sequence). J gave up 2 bases and V 6 bases, and 7 bases lay outside the gene matches.

V gene TRBV5-1 combines with J gene TRBJ2-2, with 7 bases identical to TRBD1. Germline V gives CDR1 SGHRS, CDR2 YFSETQ. The CDR3 is 15 residues long. Trimming took 4 bases from V and 0 from J; bases not matched to a gene: 3. The CDR3 nucleotides are TGCGCCAGCAGCCCTGGGACAGCGAACACCGGGGAGCTGTTTTTT. It yields the protein CASSPGTANTGELFF.

The chain combines TRBV7-3 with TRBJ1-6, with 8 nucleotides matching TRBD1. CDR1 and CDR2 (germline): SGHTA, FQGTGA. The CDR3 contains 14 residues. The J segment lost 6 bases and the V segment lost 4 bases, leaving 2 bases of the junction unmatched. Written as DNA, the CDR3 is TGTGCCAGCAGCTCCGGACAGGGTAATTCACCCCTCCACTTT. Translated: CASSSGQGNSPLHF.

The J gene is TRBJ2-7, the V gene TRBV6-5, with TRBD1 identical over 8 bases. J was trimmed by 4 bases and V by 8 bases; bases with no gene match: 13. This CDR3 contains 15 residues. The germline CDR1 and CDR2 sequences are MNHEY and SVGAGI. The CDR3 reads CASRGAGGDFYEQYF. Here the CDR3 DNA reads TGTGCCAGCCGCGGGGCAGGGGGCGATTTTTACGAGCAGTACTTC.

This chain joins TRBV18 and TRBJ1-2, with D possibly matching TRBD1 (6 bases). Trimming pared 6 bases from V and 1 base from J, leaving 15 bases between. The CDR3 totals 15 residues. The germline V gene has CDR1 KGHSH and CDR2 LQKENI. The CDR3 coding sequence is TGTGCCAGCTCCGAACAGGGACGCAGTAACTATGGCTACACCTTC. This translates into CASSEQGRSNYGYTF.

This chain uses TRBV27 with TRBJ1-2, with 7 bases that match TRBD1. The germline V gene encodes CDR1 MNHEY and CDR2 SMNVEV (reference sequence). The CDR3 is made up of 14 amino acids. With 2 bases clipped from V and 5 bases from J, the junction kept 5 bases outside the gene matches. The CDR3 region has the DNA TGTGCCAGCAGTTTAAACCACAGGGGATATGGCTACACCTTC. Translation gives CASSLNHRGYGYTF.

J is TRBJ1-1 and V is TRBV29-1; maybe TRBD1 (5 bases). This CDR3 comprises 12 residues. The germline V gene encodes CDR1 SQVTM and CDR2 ANQGSEA. Trimming cost V 3 bases and J 7 bases, with 12 bases left between them. CDR3 residues: CSVDDRWGEAFF. As DNA, the CDR3 is TGCAGCGTTGACGACAGATGGGGTGAAGCTTTCTTT.

The rearrangement uses TRBV9 and TRBJ2-2; 13 bases map to TRBD2. Germline CDR1 and CDR2: SGDLS and YYNGEE. The CDR3 runs 16 residues. With 4 bases clipped from V and 6 bases from J, the junction kept 6 bases outside the gene matches. In DNA form, the CDR3 reads TGTGCCAGCAGCCAAACTAGCGGGAGGGGGTCCGGGGAGCTGTTTTTT. This translates into CASSQTSGRGSGELFF.